What follows are 2 T cell receptor beta chains derived from one specimen sequenced in a study of T cell responses to AZD1222 COVID-19 vaccine (dated by TCRdb to the early 2020s). The method behind the library was the immunoSEQ multiplex PCR assay. The clones in this table, taken by TCRdb from immuneACCESS, are in-frame only. Not every clone is retained; where verified, under half of the shortfall comes from an unresolved V gene, and the cause of the rest is unknown. The table for this sample lists about 110,000 clones; approximately 91% of them were counted only once. The ten biggest clones cover under 20% of the sample. Interpreted using the paper, the time point label stands for: baseline before first vaccination. Sample: peripheral blood, taken on day 0 of AZD1222 vaccination. The receptors derive from an adult in good health.

This clone appeared a single time. V gene TRBV11-2 combines with J gene TRBJ2-2; 7 positions match TRBD1. After removal of 5 bases from V and 0 bases from J, the junction contained 3 bases not matched to a gene. This CDR3 has 15 residues. Germline CDR1 SGHAT, CDR2 FQNNGV. The CDR3: CASSPGQSNTGELFF. The CDR3 region has the DNA TGTGCCAGCAGCCCGGGACAGTCGAACACCGGGGAGCTGTTTTTT.

The V gene is TRBV11-2, the J gene TRBJ2-5; 7 bases are a match to TRBD1. The CDR3 covers 17 residues. V was clipped by 1 base and J by 3 bases; unmatched bases: 11. The V gene's germline CDR1 is SGHAT and CDR2 FQNNGV. In nucleotides, the CDR3 is TGTGCCAGCAGCTTAGTGTTTACGGCAGGGGGTAAAGAGACCCAGTACTTC. Translation: CASSLVFTAGGKETQYF.